These 13 T cell receptor beta chains were sequenced from one sample in a study of blood T cells in healthy people across ages. A second PCR of roughly 7 to 11 cycles used a sample-barcoded 5' primer and a J-beta primer mix. TCRdb re-called the 5' RACE reads with MiXCR, one entry per CDR3 protein. The data show 910,000 or so distinct CDR3 sequences, roughly 51% seen once. The sequenced sample consisted of blood. The receptors were sampled from an older woman in good health.

The chain couples TRBV4-3 to TRBJ2-3, with a tentative D call TRBD2 (5 bases). Trimming pared 2 bases from V and 4 bases from J, leaving 10 bases between. Germline values: CDR1 LGHNA, CDR2 YSLEER. This CDR3 has 14 residues. DNA of the CDR3: TGCGCCAGCAGCCAATTCCTAGCCTCAGATACGCAGTATTTT. Protein sequence: CASSQFLASDTQYF.

The chain uses TRBV20-1 and TRBJ1-2, with D tentatively TRBD1 (6 bases). Trimming cost V 6 bases and J 4 bases, with 24 bases left between them. The CDR3 extends over 16 amino acids. Germline loops: CDR1 DFQATT, CDR2 SNEGSKA (reference sequence). As DNA, the CDR3 is TGCAGTGCCCGCCCCCTGTCAGGGGATCGTGGCTATGGCTACACCTTC. Amino acid sequence: CSARPLSGDRGYGYTF.

The chain is built from TRBV12-3 or TRBV12-4 and TRBJ2-5, with TRBD1 identical over 8 bases. The J call may be mistaken, given a closer DNA end match to TRBJ2-1. The CDR3 sequence is 15 residues long. The CDR3: CASSSAGGMGETQFF. In nucleotides, the CDR3 is TGTGCCAGCAGTTCTGCAGGGGGCATGGGAGAGACCCAGTTCTTC.

This clonotype was detected once. The chain recombines TRBV4-1 with TRBJ1-1, with D uncertain. The V end was cut by 4 bases, the J end by 1 base, with 10 bases between. The CDR3 totals 14 residues. CDR1 is MGHRA and CDR2 is YSYEKL in the germline V gene. The DNA for the CDR3 is TGCGCCAGCAGCCTAAGTCGTTCGAACACTGAAGCTTTCTTT. Residues: CASSLSRSNTEAFF.

The chain recombines TRBV6-6 with TRBJ2-1; D gene unclear. Germline values: CDR1 MNHNY, CDR2 SVGAGI (reference sequence). V gave up 3 bases and J gave up 6 bases, with 9 bases separating them. The CDR3 length is 13 residues. CDR3 sequence (DNA): TGTGCCAGCAGTTATTACGAGGTCAATGAGCAGTTCTTC. Encoded protein: CASSYYEVNEQFF.

The chain recombines TRBV12-3 or TRBV12-4 with TRBJ2-5, with no clear D. The CDR3 consists of 15 residues. The V end was cut by 5 bases, the J end by 7 bases, with 20 bases between. In DNA, the CDR3 is TGTGCCAGCAGTGCCGCCCTCGACGGGTTGTCGACCCAGTACTTC. Translating gives CASSAALDGLSTQYF.

In the case of this clonotype: Germline is not matched at one junction end, which may reflect a read error. The V and J genes are TRBV6-1 and TRBJ2-1; a weak D match, TRBD2 (5 bases). The CDR3 has 15 residues. Looked up from germline, CDR1 is MNHNS and CDR2 is SASEGT. In nucleotides, the CDR3 is TGTGCCAGCAGTAAAGCGGACCCCTCCTACAATGAGCAGTTCTTC. It yields the protein CASSKADPSYNEQFF.

The chain carries TRBV28 and TRBJ2-3; D remains ambiguous. The CDR3 spans 17 residues. Deletions cut 6 bases from V and 2 bases from J, with 21 bases between. Germline-derived CDR1 and CDR2 are MDHEN and SYDVKM. The CDR3, as DNA: TGTGCCAGCAGACGTCCCGGACCCTCTATCTACACAGATACGCAGTATTTT. Encoded protein: CASRRPGPSIYTDTQYF. Using reference TRBV28 and TRBJ2-3 for the parts outside the CDR3, the full variable domain is DVKVTQSSRYLVKRTGEKVFLECVQDMDHENMFWYRQDPGLGLRLIYFSYDVKMKEKGDIPEGYSVSREKKERFSLILESASTNQTSMYLCASRRPGPSIYTDTQYFGPGTRLTVL.

V and J are TRBV20-1 and TRBJ2-3; D might be TRBD2 (6 bases). The germline CDR1 and CDR2 sequences are DFQATT and SNEGSKA (reference sequence). V was cut by 6 bases and J by 4 bases, with 11 bases left in between. The CDR3 is made up of 12 amino acids. CDR3: CSAVRDSDTQYF. DNA of the CDR3: TGCAGTGCGGTGCGGGACTCAGATACGCAGTATTTT.

The chain joins TRBV29-1 to TRBJ2-1, with 7 bases matching TRBD2. Trimming removed 5 bases from V and 2 bases from J; junction bases left unmatched: 9. This CDR3 has 15 residues. Germline-derived CDR1 and CDR2 are SQVTM and ANQGSEA. The CDR3 sequence is CSVLRAGVPYNEQFF. The CDR3 DNA reads as TGCAGCGTTCTTAGGGCGGGAGTACCCTACAATGAGCAGTTCTTC.

V usage is TRBV7-9 and J usage is TRBJ1-1; D remains unclear. The germline V gene encodes CDR1 SEHNR and CDR2 FQNEAQ (reference sequence). V was cut by 4 bases and J by 6 bases, with 15 bases left in between. The CDR3 contains 14 residues. Written as DNA, the CDR3 is TGTGCCAGCAGCTCCCAAACCCGGGCCCCTGAAGCTTTCTTT. Translation: CASSSQTRAPEAFF.

The chain recombines TRBV6-1 with TRBJ2-1, with 8 bases aligning to TRBD1. The V and J ends lost 5 bases and 6 bases, in that order; junction bases with no gene match: 6. In germline, CDR1 is MNHNS, CDR2 SASEGT. CDR3 length: 14 amino acids. For the CDR3, the DNA is TGTGCCAGCAGTCTTCCGGGACAGGCCAATGAGCAGTTCTTC. Amino acid sequence: CASSLPGQANEQFF.

The rearrangement uses TRBV7-6 and TRBJ2-5; a possible D gene is TRBD2 (6 bases). The CDR3 extends over 16 amino acids. CDR1 is SGHVS, CDR2 FNYEAQ, per germline. Between the trimmed V and J ends, which lost 4 bases and 5 bases, there was a span of 20 bases. In nucleotides, the CDR3 is TGTGCCAGCAGCTCCAAGCCAGGGCGGGGCGGGGAGACCCAGTACTTC. It codes for CASSSKPGRGGETQYF.